What follows are 26 T cell receptor beta chains derived from one specimen sequenced in a study of Graves' ophthalmopathy and Graves' hyperthyroidism. From RNA, the CDR3 regions of TCR beta chains were amplified and sequenced. Second-round multiplex PCR came after first-round RT-PCR with HTBI primers. TCRdb used MiXCR to reprocess the multiplex PCR reads, holding one entry per CDR3 protein. The repertoire holds around 1,000,000 distinct CDR3 sequences, about two fifths seen once, with roughly 11% in the top ten. Sequencing was performed on peripheral blood or thyroid tissue (not recorded which). The receptor source for this set is an adult man with Graves' hyperthyroidism.

V usage is TRBV9 and J usage is TRBJ2-2; D might be TRBD2 (5 bases). Germline V gene data show CDR1 as SGDLS and CDR2 as YYNGEE. CDR3 length: 15 residues. With 0 bases removed from V and 11 bases from J, the gap between germline ends came to 17 bases. CDR3 protein: CASSVGSRPGYELFF. CDR3 DNA: TGTGCCAGCAGCGTAGGTAGCCGACCGGGGTATGAGCTGTTTTTT.

This chain joins TRBV2 and TRBJ1-4; D is perhaps TRBD1 (5 bases). V was clipped by 3 bases and J by 8 bases, with 13 bases between them. Per germline, CDR1 SNHLY and CDR2 FYNNEI. The CDR3 runs 14 residues. For the CDR3, the DNA is TGTGCCAGCAGTGACCGTGCCAGGGACGAAAAACTGTTTTTT. Translating it yields CASSDRARDEKLFF. Using reference TRBV2 and TRBJ1-4 for the parts outside the CDR3, the full variable domain is EPEVTQTPSHQVTQMGQEVILRCVPISNHLYFYWYRQILGQKVEFLVSFYNNEISEKSEIFDDQFSVERPDGSNFTLKIRSTKLEDSAMYFCASSDRARDEKLFFGSGTQLSVL.

V and J are TRBV20-1 and TRBJ1-4; no definite D call. This CDR3 has 15 residues. Germline V gene lookup returns CDR1 DFQATT and CDR2 SNEGSKA (reference sequence). The V and J ends lost 3 bases and 6 bases respectively, with 17 bases between them. The DNA of the CDR3 is TGCAGTGCTAGTAACCTAGCGGGAAGGGATGAAAAACTGTTTTTT. It specifies CSASNLAGRDEKLFF.

This clonotype has more than one count but fewer than ten. This could be a read error, since a much larger clone is one nucleotide away. The chain carries TRBV19 and TRBJ1-2, with TRBD1 matching over 7 bases. The CDR3 runs to 14 residues. Trimming removed 9 bases from V and 6 bases from J; junction bases left unmatched: 13. Germline lookup yields CDR1 LNHDA and CDR2 SQIVND (reference sequence). For the CDR3, the DNA is TGTGCCAGCAGCCGGACAGGTCTAATCCATGGCTACACCTTC. This encodes CASSRTGLIHGYTF.

The chain couples TRBV4-1 to TRBJ1-4; D is perhaps TRBD1 (5 bases). CDR1 is MGHRA, CDR2 YSYEKL, per germline. CDR3 length: 17 residues. V was cut by 0 bases and J by 0 bases, with 11 bases left in between. CDR3 region: CASSQDRGGATNEKLFF. CDR3 nucleotide sequence: TGCGCCAGCAGCCAAGATAGGGGTGGGGCAACTAATGAAAAACTGTTTTTT.

This clonotype showed up just a few times. This rearrangement joins TRBV5-4 to TRBJ1-4; tentative D call: TRBD1 (5 bases). The CDR3 has 14 residues. The germline V gene encodes CDR1 SGHNT and CDR2 YYREEE (reference sequence). The V end was cut by 3 bases, the J end by 1 base, with 7 bases between. The CDR3 region has the DNA TGTGCCAGCAGCTCAGACAGAACTAATGAAAAACTGTTTTTT. Protein product: CASSSDRTNEKLFF. Filled out from reference TRBV5-4 and TRBJ1-4, the complete variable domain reads ETGVTQSPTHLIKTRGQQVTLRCSSQSGHNTVSWYQQALGQGPQFIFQYYREEENGRGNFPPRFSGLQFPNYSSELNVNALELDDSALYLCASSSDRTNEKLFFGSGTQLSVL.

The V gene is TRBV12-3 or TRBV12-4, the J gene TRBJ2-5; no firm D call. Trimming stripped 3 bases from V and 2 bases from J, with 16 bases between. The CDR3 totals 16 residues. The CDR3: CASSLVGPGPQETQYF. The CDR3 DNA reads as TGTGCCAGCAGTTTGGTAGGGCCCGGGCCACAAGAGACCCAGTACTTC.

This clonotype was seen only a few times. The chain employs TRBV7-9 and TRBJ1-4; 7 bases map to TRBD1. Germline V lookup: CDR1 SEHNR, CDR2 FQNEAQ (reference sequence). The CDR3 runs 14 residues. V trimming: 1 base; J trimming: 14 bases; junction bases outside the gene matches: 10. The CDR3 bases are TGTGCCAGCAGCTTAGGAGGGGGCGGGACAGCCCTGTTTTTT. This sequence encodes CASSLGGGGTALFF.

The chain uses TRBV7-9 and TRBJ1-1, with 9 bases lining up with TRBD1. This CDR3 is 18 amino acids long. CDR1 SEHNR and CDR2 FQNEAQ come from the germline V gene (reference sequence). Germline trimming cut 1 base from V and 0 bases from J; bases unmatched to any gene: 9. This chain's CDR3 is CASSLELGTGRVNTEAFF. CDR3 DNA: TGTGCCAGCAGCTTAGAGTTGGGGACAGGGAGGGTGAACACTGAAGCTTTCTTT.

The genes are TRBV5-6 and TRBJ1-5; TRBD1 matches 9 bases. In germline, CDR1 is SGHDT, CDR2 YYEEEE. V lost 2 bases and J lost 7; bases outside the gene matches: 10. This CDR3 comprises 16 residues. The CDR3 is CASSLRQQGARQPQHF. CDR3 nucleotides: TGTGCCAGCAGCTTAAGGCAACAGGGGGCCAGGCAGCCCCAGCATTTT.

The chain carries TRBV7-6 and TRBJ2-7, with no clear D. Trimming took 4 bases from V and 2 from J, leaving 18 bases between them. From germline, CDR1 is SGHVS and CDR2 FNYEAQ. This CDR3 comprises 16 residues. The CDR3 coding sequence is TGTGCCAGCAGCTCCTCGCTTGGTGACCTTACCTACGAGCAGTACTTC. It is translated as CASSSSLGDLTYEQYF.

The chain has TRBV15 and TRBJ1-1; D perhaps matches TRBD1 (5 bases). With 4 bases removed from V and 0 bases from J, the gap between germline ends came to 21 bases. The length of the CDR3 is 18 residues. In germline, CDR1 is LNHNV, CDR2 YYDKDF (reference sequence). CDR3 coding DNA: TGTGCCACCAGCACCAGGGCCCCCCCACGGAGCATGAACACTGAAGCTTTCTTT. Its translation is CATSTRAPPRSMNTEAFF.

This chain links TRBV9 with TRBJ2-5; D possibly matches TRBD1 or TRBD2 (5 bases each). V lost 3 bases, J lost 3 bases, and 12 bases lay in between. Germline CDR1 is SGDLS and CDR2 is YYNGEE. The CDR3 has 14 residues. The CDR3 loop is CASSAGPMKETQYF. DNA for the CDR3: TGTGCCAGCAGCGCGGGACCGATGAAAGAGACCCAGTACTTC.

This clonotype was seen a few times. V usage is TRBV19 and J usage is TRBJ2-2; perhaps TRBD1 as D (5 bases). Trimming stripped 7 bases from V and 0 bases from J, with 18 bases between. The CDR3 runs to 17 residues. Germline CDR1 is LNHDA and CDR2 is SQIVND (reference sequence). The CDR3 is CASKRRSGIANTGELFF. DNA for the CDR3: TGTGCCAGTAAACGACGGTCAGGGATAGCGAACACCGGGGAGCTGTTTTTT.

This clonotype was counted a few times. The chain combines TRBV7-8 with TRBJ2-7, with D perhaps matching TRBD2 (6 bases). Germline loops: CDR1 SGHVS, CDR2 FQNEAQ. This CDR3 has 15 residues. The V gene lost 2 bases and the J gene lost 3 bases, with 14 bases spanning the gap. The CDR3 reads CASSLTGTLFYEQYF. The CDR3 nucleotides are TGTGCCAGCAGCTTAACTGGGACTCTTTTCTACGAGCAGTACTTC.

This clonotype was counted at least ten times. The rearrangement uses TRBV25-1 and TRBJ1-4; D ambiguous. Germline V CDR1 and CDR2: MGHDK, SYGVNS. The CDR3 runs 15 residues. V shed 0 bases and J shed 3 bases, with 8 bases lying between them. The CDR3 sequence is CASSEYLGSNEKLFF. As DNA, the CDR3 is TGTGCCAGCAGTGAATACCTCGGATCTAATGAAAAACTGTTTTTT. The full variable domain, completed using reference TRBV25-1 and TRBJ1-4, is EADIYQTPRYLVIGTGKKITLECSQTMGHDKMYWYQQDPGMELHLIHYSYGVNSTEKGDLSSESTVSRIRTEHFPLTLESARPSHTSQYLCASSEYLGSNEKLFFGSGTQLSVL.

The V and J genes are TRBV13 and TRBJ1-4; D ambiguous. This CDR3 spans 19 amino acids. V dropped 4 bases and J dropped 4 bases, with 25 bases sitting between them. Germline V gene sequence: CDR1 PRHDT, CDR2 FYEKMQ (reference sequence). For the CDR3, the DNA is TGTGCCAGCAGCTCCCATCGGGGTTGGGCCGCCGGGCATAATGAAAAACTGTTTTTT. It is translated as CASSSHRGWAAGHNEKLFF.

This clonotype was observed a handful of times. The rearrangement uses TRBV10-2 and TRBJ1-1; 10 bases map to TRBD1. The CDR3 spans 14 residues. The trim removed 4 bases at V and 3 bases at J, leaving 2 bases unmatched. Germline V gene data show CDR1 as WSHSY and CDR2 as SAAADI. As DNA, the CDR3 is TGCGCCAGCAGTGGACAGGGGGCGCACACTGAAGCTTTCTTT. Its protein product is CASSGQGAHTEAFF.

This clonotype was seen at least ten times. This rearrangement joins TRBV10-1 to TRBJ2-5, with 12 bases lining up with TRBD2. The germline CDR1 and CDR2 sequences are WNHNN and SYGVQD (reference sequence). CDR3 length: 14 amino acids. The ends lost 4 bases at V and 5 bases at J; junction bases unmatched: 2. In DNA, the CDR3 is TGCGCCAGCAGTGGGACTAGCGGGGACGAGACCCAGTACTTC. Translating gives CASSGTSGDETQYF.

The chain has TRBV27 and TRBJ1-1; 11 nucleotides match TRBD1. The CDR3 length is 15 residues. Germline V CDR1 and CDR2: MNHEY, SMNVEV (reference sequence). With 8 bases clipped from V and 5 bases from J, the junction kept 10 bases outside the gene matches. CDR3 amino acids: CASQSQGQGETEAFF. DNA of the CDR3: TGTGCCAGCCAATCCCAGGGACAGGGGGAAACTGAAGCTTTCTTT.

This clonotype was detected only a few times. The chain employs TRBV19 and TRBJ2-5; D may be TRBD2 (6 bases). V lost 5 bases and J 7 bases, leaving 20 bases between the germline ends. Germline V gene lookup returns CDR1 LNHDA and CDR2 SQIVND (reference sequence). The CDR3 covers 15 residues. DNA of the CDR3: TGTGCCAGTAGTGACCCAGGGCGGGGTCCGGGGACCCAGTACTTC. It is translated as CASSDPGRGPGTQYF.

This clonotype was observed many times. The V gene is TRBV10-3, the J gene TRBJ2-2; D gene uncertain. Trimming shortened V by 0 bases and J by 2 bases, and 10 bases separated the two germline ends. There are 16 residues in the CDR3. Germline V lookup: CDR1 ENHRY, CDR2 SYGVKD. CDR3 residues: CAISESISTNTGELFF. The CDR3 DNA reads TGTGCCATCAGTGAGTCGATTAGCACTAACACCGGGGAGCTGTTTTTT.

The chain recombines TRBV12-3 or TRBV12-4 with TRBJ2-2; tentatively, D is TRBD2 (5 bases). Trimming pared 5 bases from V and 8 bases from J, leaving 15 bases between. CDR3 length: 14 residues. The CDR3 DNA follows: TGTGCCAGCAGTCCGTCCGACGGGGTTGGGGAGCTGTTTTTT. Its translation: CASSPSDGVGELFF.

The chain recombines TRBV15 with TRBJ1-5, with D unresolved. Germline V gives CDR1 LNHNV, CDR2 YYDKDF (reference sequence). The CDR3 totals 15 residues. Deletions cut 1 base from V and 1 base from J, with 8 bases between. CDR3 nucleotide sequence: TGTGCCACCAGCAGAGTGCCGGGAAGCAATCAGCCCCAGCATTTT. Translation gives CATSRVPGSNQPQHF.

This clonotype was counted ten times or more. This sequence joins TRBV7-9 and TRBJ1-3; D unresolved. Germline V gene data show CDR1 as SEHNR and CDR2 as FQNEAQ (reference sequence). This CDR3 is 14 amino acids long. The V end was cut by 5 bases, the J end by 0 bases, with 8 bases between. CDR3 sequence (DNA): TGTGCCAGCAGCCCATATACCTCTGGAAACACCATATATTTT. As protein: CASSPYTSGNTIYF.

This sequence joins TRBV7-2 and TRBJ2-2; 7 bases are shared with TRBD2. Unmatched junction bases numbered 10, after V lost 1 base and J lost 2 bases. Looked up from germline, CDR1 is SGHTA and CDR2 is FQGNSA. CDR3 length equals 18 residues. DNA of the CDR3: TGTGCCAGCAGCTTAGGTCAAGCGGGAAGGCTAAACACCGGGGAGCTGTTTTTT. It specifies CASSLGQAGRLNTGELFF.